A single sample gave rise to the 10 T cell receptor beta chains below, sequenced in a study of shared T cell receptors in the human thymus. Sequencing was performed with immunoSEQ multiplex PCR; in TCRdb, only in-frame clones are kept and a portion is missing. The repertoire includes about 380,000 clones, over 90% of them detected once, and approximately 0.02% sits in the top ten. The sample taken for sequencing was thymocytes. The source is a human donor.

The CDR3 nucleotides read TGTGCCAGCAGCTTATCTCCCTCCTGGACTAGCGGGAGTGAGGGCACAGATACGCAGTATTTT. Amino acid sequence: CASSLSPSWTSGSEGTDTQYF. V is TRBV7-6 and J is TRBJ2-3; 13 bases agree with TRBD2. V was clipped by 2 bases and J by 1 base; unmatched bases: 15. There are 21 residues in the CDR3. Germline V CDR1 and CDR2: SGHVS, FNYEAQ.

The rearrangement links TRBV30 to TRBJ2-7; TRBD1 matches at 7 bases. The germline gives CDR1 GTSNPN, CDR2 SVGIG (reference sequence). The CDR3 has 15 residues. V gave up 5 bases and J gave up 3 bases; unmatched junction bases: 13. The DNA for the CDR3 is TGTGCCTGGCGCGCCTTACAGGGGTATAACTACGAGCAGTACTTC. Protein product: CAWRALQGYNYEQYF.

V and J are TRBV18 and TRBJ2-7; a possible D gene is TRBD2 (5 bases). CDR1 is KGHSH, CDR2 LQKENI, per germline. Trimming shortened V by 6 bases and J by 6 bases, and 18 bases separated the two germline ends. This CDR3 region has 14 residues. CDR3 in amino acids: CASSTGSSEGEQYF. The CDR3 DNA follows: TGTGCCAGCTCGACTGGGTCATCTGAGGGCGAGCAGTACTTC. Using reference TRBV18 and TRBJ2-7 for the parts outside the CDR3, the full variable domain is NAGVMQNPRHLVRRRGQEARLRCSPMKGHSHVYWYRQLPEEGLKFMVYLQKENIIDESGMPKERFSAEFPKEGPSILRIQQVVRGDSAAYFCASSTGSSEGEQYFGPGTRLTVT.

The CDR3 DNA sequence: TGTGCCAGCAGCGTAGGAAGGGCCTACCAAGAGACCCAGTACTTC. This translates into CASSVGRAYQETQYF. The genes are TRBV9 and TRBJ2-5; D unclear. The CDR3 has 15 amino acids. With 0 bases removed from V and 0 bases from J, the gap between germline ends came to 9 bases. In germline, CDR1 is SGDLS, CDR2 YYNGEE.

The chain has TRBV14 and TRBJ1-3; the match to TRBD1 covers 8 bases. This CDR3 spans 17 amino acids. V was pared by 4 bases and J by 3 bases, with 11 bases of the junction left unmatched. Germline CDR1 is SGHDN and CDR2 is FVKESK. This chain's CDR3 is CASSPPDQGAGGNTIYF. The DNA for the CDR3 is TGTGCCAGCAGCCCGCCGGATCAGGGGGCAGGTGGAAACACCATATATTTT.

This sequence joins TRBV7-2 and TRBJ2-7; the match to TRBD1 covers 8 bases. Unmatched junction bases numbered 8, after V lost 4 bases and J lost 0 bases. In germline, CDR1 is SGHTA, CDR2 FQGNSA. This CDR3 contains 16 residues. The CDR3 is CASSYSVDRASYEQYF. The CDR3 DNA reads TGTGCCAGCAGCTACTCCGTGGACAGGGCCTCCTACGAGCAGTACTTC.

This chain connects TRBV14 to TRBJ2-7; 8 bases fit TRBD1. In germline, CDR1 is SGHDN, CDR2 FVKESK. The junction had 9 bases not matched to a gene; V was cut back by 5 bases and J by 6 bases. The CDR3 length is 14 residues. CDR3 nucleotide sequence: TGTGCCAGCAGCAAACAGGGGGTCGTAAGCGAGCAGTACTTC. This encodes CASSKQGVVSEQYF.

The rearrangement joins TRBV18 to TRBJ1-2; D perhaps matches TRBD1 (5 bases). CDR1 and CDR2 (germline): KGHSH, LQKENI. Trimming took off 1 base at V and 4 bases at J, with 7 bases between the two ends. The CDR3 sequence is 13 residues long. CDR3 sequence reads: CASSPRDSYGYTF. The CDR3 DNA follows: TGTGCCAGCTCACCACGCGACAGCTATGGCTACACCTTC.

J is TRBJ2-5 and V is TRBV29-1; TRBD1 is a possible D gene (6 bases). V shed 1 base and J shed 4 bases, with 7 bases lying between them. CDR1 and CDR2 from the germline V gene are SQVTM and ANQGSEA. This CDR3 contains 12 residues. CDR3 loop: CSVEGGRETQYF. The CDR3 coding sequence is TGCAGCGTTGAAGGGGGGCGAGAGACCCAGTACTTC.

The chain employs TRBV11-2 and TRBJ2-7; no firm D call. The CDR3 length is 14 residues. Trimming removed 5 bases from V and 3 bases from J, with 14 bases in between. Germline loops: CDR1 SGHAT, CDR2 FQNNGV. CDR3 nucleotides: TGTGCCAGCAGCCCGCCGGTGTTCCTCTACGAGCAGTACTTC. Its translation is CASSPPVFLYEQYF.